This T cell receptor beta chain was identified during a study of shared clonotypes between healthy human individuals (dated by TCRdb to the early 2020s). Background for the entire study: The cohort included a few men and two women between 18 and 49 years of age. For each donor, CD4 naive and CD4 memory were each given three plates, CD8 naive was given two plates, and CD8 memory was given one plate. Blood TCR repertoires of about five healthy adults were deeply sequenced to estimate repertoire size and the extent of clonotype sharing between individuals. Different laboratories and diverse techniques were used to prepare libraries and sequence TCR repertoires, to increase sequencing depth and limit assay-specific biases. Per donor, leukapheresis produced somewhere between about 0.8 and 9 billion PBMCs.

Concerning this clone itself: It has no known antigen specificity. No much larger clone exists at a distance of one base, and base qualities are not known.

CD8 naive samples were CD45RO-negative cells positively selected for CCR7, giving a CD45RA+CCR7+ population that excluded TemRA cells. Donors were healthy HIV-negative adults with no recently reported acute infections or vaccinations. Only Caucasian adults living in Nashville, Tennessee, USA were represented among the donors. Blood was obtained by leukapheresis, after which PBMCs were separated by Ficoll-Histopaque density gradient centrifugation and cryopreserved in liquid nitrogen vapor phase. Purity and quantity of every magnetically sorted T cell population were checked by analytical flow cytometry. From each sorted fraction, genomic DNA was isolated and quantified by UV absorbance on a Nanodrop 2000c. Using the deep immunoSEQ assay, TCR CDR3 regions were amplified from genomic DNA by multiplex PCR. Extracted genomic DNA from each cell subset was distributed evenly across all wells of several immunoSEQ 96-well plates, and each plate was treated as a replicate. For sorted subsets, around 200 ng genomic DNA, equal to 30,000 or so T cell genomes, was loaded into each replicate PCR. The purified libraries were quantified using a Qubit 3.0 fluorometer, sized with a Bioanalyzer 2100, and then quantified again using the KAPA Library Quantification kit. A separate single-read 150-cycle Illumina NextSeq 550 flow cell was used to sequence each immunoSEQ 96-well plate. Processing in the source paper ran as follows. The immunoSEQ output contained only junctional sequences without quality scores, so filtering could not match that applied to full-length reads. To assign V/J genes and CDR3, sequences were annotated against IMGT germline references using PyIR, a Python wrapper for IgBLAST v1.9. Reads with weak V/J assignments (E-value above 1e-6), missing CDR3, stop codons, out-of-frame junctions, or ambiguous translated residues were removed. V3J clonotypes were defined as sequences sharing an identical inferred V gene, J gene, and CDR3 amino acid sequence. The percentage overlap between two repertoires was calculated by dividing the number of shared unique clonotypes by the size of the smaller repertoire. Richness of each repertoire was evaluated using RTK rarefaction, the Chao1 estimator, and Recon v2.1 estimates of unobserved clonotypes. Generation probabilities were computed with OLGA for all TCRbeta clonotypes obtained by the gDNA method from four donors. What TCRdb holds here is the immuneACCESS table cut down to in-frame rearrangements. Part of the clones is not present; checked against another copy, under half of the missing clones reflect an unresolved V gene, and the others are unexplained. The V and J calls and clone size come from that table; D and trimming were worked out from the DNA. This sample holds about 2.2 million clones; about 93% were observed only once. The ten biggest clones cover around 1.7% of the sample.

A distance of 13 bases separates the germline ends of V and J, which lose 5 bases and 2 bases respectively. The germline V gene supplies CDR1 SGHAT and CDR2 FQNNGV. The CDR3 covers 15 residues, taking in both the cysteine and the phenylalanine. The sequence is cut down to CDR3 DNA, 45 bases in frame from base 1. General study outcomes and caveats: Sharing across a few donors was observed for about 4.8% of naive CD4, 3% to 3.5% of naive CD8, 2.3% of memory CD4, and about 0.4% of memory CD8 clonotypes. Higher generation probabilities were observed for clonotypes shared by all four sorted-subset donors than for non-shared clonotypes. Pairwise subsampling indicated that sequencing depth was expected to affect the degree of clonotype sharing among donors. Sampling was restricted to blood, and TCR repertoires in tissues likely differ from the TCR repertoires found in blood. Even with the large sequencing depth, rarefaction of the sorted-subset datasets indicated that sequencing was incomplete. Because the study included a small number of donors, the genetic and exposure-history diversity represented was limited. Naive subsets generally had larger estimated clonotype richness than memory subsets.

Specimen: naive CD8+ T cells from PBMCs. The sample's cell subset or site label, decoded: CD45RA+CCR7+. The sequence is built from TRBV11-2 and TRBJ2-1, with a tentative D gene TRBD1 over 6 matching bases. This TCR was sampled from a man between 18 and 35 years old in good health. Some clones in this sample may be carry-over from other donors' samples. The DNA sequence reads TGTGCCAGCAGCCCAAGCAGGGGCACCTACAATGAGCAGTTCTTC. Its product reads: CASSPSRGTYNEQFF.